These 20 T cell receptor beta chains were all obtained from the same sample, sequenced in a study of blood T cell repertoires in COVID-19. Clones were sequenced by immunoSEQ multiplex PCR, and TCRdb holds only the in-frame ones, with some missing. This sample has 100,000 to 150,000 clones, with approximately 87% found just once. Specimen: peripheral blood. Source of these receptors: a man aged 50 to 59 with active COVID-19.

The chain is built from TRBV24-1 and TRBJ2-3; TRBD2 matches at 9 bases. V lost 6 bases and J lost 6; bases outside the gene matches: 9. The CDR3 has 15 amino acids. Germline V gene data show CDR1 as KGHDR and CDR2 as SFDVKD. CDR3 sequence reads: CATSLGGGAIDTQYF. In DNA, the CDR3 is TGTGCCACCAGTCTAGGCGGGGGGGCTATTGATACGCAGTATTTT.

This rearrangement joins TRBV2 to TRBJ1-6, with D perhaps matching TRBD1 (5 bases). This CDR3 is 16 amino acids long. The V end was cut by 3 bases, the J end by 7 bases, with 16 bases between. The germline gives CDR1 SNHLY, CDR2 FYNNEI. The CDR3 sequence: CASSDWGPGMNSPLHF. The CDR3 nucleotides read TGTGCCAGCAGTGATTGGGGCCCAGGGATGAATTCACCCCTCCACTTT.

The chain couples TRBV29-1 to TRBJ1-2, with D uncertain. V was pared by 7 bases and J by 6 bases, with 12 bases between. The CDR3 loop spans 11 amino acids. The V gene's germline CDR1 is SQVTM and CDR2 ANQGSEA. The CDR3, as DNA: TGCAGCGCCAGAACTAGGGATGGCTACACCTTC. This encodes CSARTRDGYTF. The whole variable domain, filled in from reference TRBV29-1 and TRBJ1-2, reads SAVISQKPSRDICQRGTSLTIQCQVDSQVTMMFWYRQQPGQSLTLIATANQGSEATYESGFVIDKFPISRPNLTFSTLTVSNMSPEDSSIYLCSARTRDGYTFGSGTRLTVV.

The J gene is TRBJ2-2, the V gene TRBV9; 7 positions match TRBD1. J lost 0 bases, V lost 0 bases, and 2 bases had no gene match. The CDR3 spans 16 residues. Germline V gene lookup returns CDR1 SGDLS and CDR2 YYNGEE. CDR3 region: CASSVGQGANTGELFF. CDR3 coding DNA: TGTGCCAGCAGCGTAGGGCAGGGGGCGAACACCGGGGAGCTGTTTTTT.

This rearrangement joins TRBV29-1 to TRBJ1-1; 8 nucleotides line up with TRBD1. V dropped 6 bases and J dropped 3; count of bases not matched to a gene: 6. The CDR3 runs to 13 residues. The germline CDR1 and CDR2 sequences are SQVTM and ANQGSEA. CDR3 bases: TGCAGCGTAGCTGGACAGGGACACACTGAAGCTTTCTTT. It translates to CSVAGQGHTEAFF.

The chain joins TRBV6-5 to TRBJ1-1; D ambiguous. The CDR3 totals 11 residues. Looked up from germline, CDR1 is MNHEY and CDR2 is SVGAGI. Trimming removed 0 bases at V and 7 bases at J, with 3 bases between. CDR3 nucleotides: TGTGCCAGCAGTTACTCTAATGAAGCTTTCTTT. It specifies CASSYSNEAFF.

The gene calls are TRBV25-1 and TRBJ1-5; TRBD1 aligns across 7 bases. Germline V gene lookup returns CDR1 MGHDK and CDR2 SYGVNS. V lost 3 bases to trimming and J lost 8 bases; unmatched junction nucleotides: 7. This CDR3 has 14 residues. The CDR3, as DNA: TGTGCCAGCAGTGAGAGGGGGCATGGGGAGCCCCAGCATTTT. Its protein product is CASSERGHGEPQHF.

The chain uses TRBV5-1 and TRBJ1-4; perhaps TRBD1 as D (5 bases). CDR3 size: 18 residues. Germline CDR1 is SGHRS and CDR2 is YFSETQ. V was trimmed by 1 base and J by 1 base, leaving 17 bases between them. The CDR3 loop is CASSLWVRTRGTNEKLFF. CDR3 in DNA: TGCGCCAGCAGCTTGTGGGTACGAACAAGGGGAACTAATGAAAAACTGTTTTTT.

The rearrangement joins TRBV20-1 to TRBJ1-6; no reliable D call. The CDR3 runs to 14 residues. V lost 3 bases and J 0 bases, leaving 6 bases between the germline ends. The germline CDR1 and CDR2 sequences are DFQATT and SNEGSKA (reference sequence). CDR3 sequence: CSASASSYNSPLHF. CDR3 sequence (DNA): TGCAGTGCTAGTGCGAGCTCCTATAATTCACCCCTCCACTTT.

The chain recombines TRBV14 with TRBJ1-4; TRBD1 might be the D (5 bases). V was cut by 0 bases and J by 3 bases, with 11 bases left in between. This CDR3 comprises 16 residues. The V gene's germline CDR1 is SGHDN and CDR2 FVKESK. CDR3 nucleotide sequence: TGTGCCAGCAGCCAAGATATGGGGCTTGCTAATGAAAAACTGTTTTTT. It is translated as CASSQDMGLANEKLFF.

The gene calls are TRBV6-5 and TRBJ2-3, with D possibly TRBD2 on 6 matching bases. CDR3 length equals 14 residues. Looked up from germline, CDR1 is MNHEY and CDR2 is SVGAGI. Trimming took 5 bases from V and 2 from J, leaving 11 bases between them. CDR3 DNA sequence: TGTGCCAGCAGTAGGGGACTCCCCACAGATACGCAGTATTTT. Amino acid sequence: CASSRGLPTDTQYF.

This clone was observed a few times. The rearrangement joins TRBV19 to TRBJ2-7; no clear D gene. Germline CDR1 reads LNHDA; CDR2 reads SQIVND (reference sequence). The CDR3 covers 14 residues. The V end was cut by 1 base, the J end by 3 bases, with 10 bases between. CDR3 bases: TGTGCCAGTAGTATAGGAGGAGAAGGCTACGAGCAGTACTTC. It specifies CASSIGGEGYEQYF.

The chain recombines TRBV25-1 with TRBJ2-1; no clear D gene. Per germline, CDR1 MGHDK and CDR2 SYGVNS. V gave up 10 bases and J gave up 7 bases, with 14 bases separating them. The CDR3 is 12 residues long. The CDR3 DNA reads as TGTGCCACCGAACGACTTGGAAATGAGCAGTTCTTC. This translates into CATERLGNEQFF.

V usage is TRBV3-1 (or the pseudogene TRBV3-2) and J usage is TRBJ2-7; TRBD1 aligns across 7 bases. The germline V gene has CDR1 LGHDT and CDR2 YNNKEL (reference sequence). Trimming cost V 3 bases and J 6 bases; bases outside gene matches: 14. The length of the CDR3 is 16 residues. CDR3 in DNA: TGTGCCAGCAGCCAGGGATTGGGACAGCCGCCCCCCGAGCAGTACTTC. Encoded protein: CASSQGLGQPPPEQYF.

This clone was observed once. CDR3 DNA: TGTGCCAGCAGCATAGGGACACGGGAATATCGCGAGCAGTACTTC. This gives the protein CASSIGTREYREQYF. This chain connects TRBV5-6 to TRBJ2-7, with TRBD1 as a possible D gene (6 bases). The CDR3 runs to 15 residues. Trimming left V 4 bases short and J 6 bases short, with 20 bases between. Germline assignment: CDR1 SGHDT and CDR2 YYEEEE.

About this clone: Relative to the germline gene, one junction end is altered; a read error may explain this. The rearrangement joins TRBV30 to TRBJ2-3; 9 bases line up with TRBD2. The CDR3 is made up of 11 amino acids. Germline V gives CDR1 GTSNPN, CDR2 SVGIG (reference sequence). Written as DNA, the CDR3 is TGTGCCTGGAGTCATACTCATAGCGGGGGTTTT. Its protein is CAWSHTHSGGF.

This chain links TRBV19 with TRBJ1-2, with D unclear. The V gene lost 2 bases and the J gene lost 0 bases, with 10 bases spanning the gap. CDR3 length equals 15 residues. Germline V gene data show CDR1 as LNHDA and CDR2 as SQIVND (reference sequence). CDR3 DNA: TGTGCCAGTAGTATATTATCACCGGCTAACTATGGCTACACCTTC. It yields the protein CASSILSPANYGYTF.

This chain uses TRBV3-1 (or the pseudogene TRBV3-2) with TRBJ2-1, with D possibly being TRBD2 (5 bases). V was shortened by 1 base and J by 0 bases, with 13 bases between the two germline ends. The germline CDR1 and CDR2 sequences are LGHDT and YNNKEL (reference sequence). The CDR3 length is 17 residues. The CDR3, as DNA: TGTGCCAGCAGCCAAGGAGGCGGGTCCAGCTCCTACAATGAGCAGTTCTTC. Translated: CASSQGGGSSSYNEQFF.

To note about this clone: Other DNA sequences in the sample encode the same CDR3. V gene TRBV9 combines with J gene TRBJ1-1; 8 nucleotides agree with TRBD1. The CDR3 is 14 amino acids. The V gene end was trimmed by 3 bases and the J gene end by 1 base; junction bases not matched to a gene: 2. Looked up from germline, CDR1 is SGDLS and CDR2 is YYNGEE. CDR3 region: CASSGGTGNTEAFF. The DNA of the CDR3 is TGTGCCAGCAGCGGAGGGACAGGGAACACTGAAGCTTTCTTT.

In DNA, the CDR3 is TGTGCCAGCAGCGTAGGTTCAGGAAAAAACACTGAAGCTTTCTTT. Encoded protein: CASSVGSGKNTEAFF. The chain combines TRBV9 with TRBJ1-1; D is undetermined. The CDR3 has 15 amino acids. Trimming left V 0 bases short and J 2 bases short, with 11 bases between. Germline V lookup: CDR1 SGDLS, CDR2 YYNGEE.